These T cell receptor beta chains were read from a single sample in a study of shared clonotypes between healthy human individuals. Clones were sequenced by immunoSEQ multiplex PCR, and TCRdb holds only the in-frame ones, with some missing. The sample holds some 320,000 clones, roughly 84% seen once. The sequenced sample consisted of memory CD8+ T cells sorted from blood. These receptors all come from a man aged 18 to 30 in good health. Each CDR3 is given with its conserved first and last residue. The D gene is left open where the match is weak. Size tells how often a clone was seen (once, few, many) or the class of an expanded clone, and some rows leave it out.

V: TRBV28; J: TRBJ2-7; D: .; size: .; CDR3: CASNMDTGRSYEQYF; DNA: TGTGCCAGCAACATGGACACAGGTCGGTCCTACGAGCAGTACTTC
V: TRBV4-1; J: TRBJ2-7; D: .; size: .; CDR3: CASSQDRSYEQYF; DNA: TGCGCCAGCAGCCAAGATCGTTCCTACGAGCAGTACTTC
V: TRBV19; J: TRBJ2-4; D: TRBD1; size: .; CDR3: CASREQGNGIQYF; DNA: TGTGCCAGTAGAGAACAGGGGAACGGCATTCAGTACTTC
V: TRBV6-5; J: TRBJ2-1; D: TRBD1; size: .; CDR3: CASSYMAAGGSNEQFF; DNA: TGTGCCAGCAGTTACATGGCTGCAGGGGGCTCCAATGAGCAGTTCTTC
V: TRBV7-9; J: TRBJ1-2; D: .; size: .; CDR3: CASSTGAGDWNYGYTF; DNA: TGTGCCAGCAGCACCGGGGCAGGGGATTGGAACTATGGCTACACCTTC
V: TRBV14; J: TRBJ2-7; D: TRBD2; size: .; CDR3: CASSPRLAGGPSYEQYF; DNA: TGTGCCAGCAGCCCCCGACTAGCGGGAGGACCCTCCTACGAGCAGTACTTC
V: TRBV11-2; J: TRBJ1-3; D: .; size: .; CDR3: CASSLDTDRSGNTIYF; DNA: TGTGCCAGCAGCTTAGACACGGACCGCTCTGGAAACACCATATATTTT
V: TRBV14; J: TRBJ2-5; D: .; size: many; CDR3: CASSRREPLGETQYF; DNA: TGTGCCAGCAGCCGCCGGGAGCCGCTAGGAGAGACCCAGTACTTC
V: TRBV4-3; J: TRBJ2-2; D: .; size: .; CDR3: CASSQEGGTVGPGELFF; DNA: TGCGCCAGCAGCCAAGAAGGAGGGACGGTGGGACCCGGGGAGCTGTTTTTT
V: TRBV6-6; J: TRBJ1-1; D: .; size: .; CDR3: CASSLSDTEAFF; DNA: TGTGCCAGCAGCCTTAGCGACACTGAAGCTTTCTTT
V: TRBV4-2; J: TRBJ1-1; D: .; size: .; CDR3: CASSQGQNTEAFF; DNA: TGTGCCAGCAGCCAAGGACAGAACACTGAAGCTTTCTTT
V: TRBV25-1; J: TRBJ2-7; D: .; size: many; CDR3: CASSEYQGPYEQYF; DNA: TGTGCCAGCAGTGAATATCAGGGCCCCTACGAGCAGTACTTC
V: TRBV9; J: TRBJ1-2; D: .; size: .; CDR3: CASSVDSGTNYGYTF; DNA: TGTGCCAGCAGCGTAGACTCGGGTACTAACTATGGCTACACCTTC
V: TRBV2; J: TRBJ1-2; D: TRBD1; size: once; CDR3: CASSGGGGIYGYTF; DNA: TGTGCCAGCAGTGGGGGAGGGGGCATCTATGGCTACACCTTC
V: TRBV9; J: TRBJ1-6; D: .; size: few; CDR3: CASSPRTGSYNSPLHF; DNA: TGTGCCAGCAGCCCGAGAACTGGGTCCTATAATTCACCCCTCCACTTT
V: TRBV9; J: TRBJ2-3; D: TRBD1; size: once; CDR3: CASSSSTQPIRDRGPSATDTQYF; DNA: TGTGCCAGCAGCTCCAGCACCCAACCCATCCGGGACAGGGGACCTTCCGCCACAGATACGCAGTATTTT
V: TRBV19; J: TRBJ1-5; D: .; size: once; CDR3: CASSWVQGGLQPQHF; DNA: TGTGCCAGTAGTTGGGTACAGGGAGGGCTACAGCCCCAGCATTTT
V: TRBV9; J: TRBJ2-3; D: .; size: .; CDR3: CASSVVDMGLDTQYF; DNA: TGTGCCAGCAGCGTAGTTGATATGGGGCTAGATACGCAGTATTTT
V: TRBV7-9; J: TRBJ2-7; D: TRBD1; size: .; CDR3: CASSPDRGNEQYF; DNA: TGTGCCAGCAGCCCGGACAGGGGCAACGAGCAGTACTTC
V: TRBV5-6; J: TRBJ1-6; D: .; size: .; CDR3: CASSLVNSPLHF; DNA: TGTGCCAGCAGCTTGGTAAATTCACCCCTCCACTTT
V: TRBV30; J: TRBJ2-5; D: .; size: .; CDR3: CAWSIEETQYF; DNA: TGTGCCTGGAGTATTGAAGAGACCCAGTACTTC
V: TRBV7-2; J: TRBJ2-7; D: .; size: .; CDR3: CASSLAQGRRDEQYF; DNA: TGTGCCAGCAGCTTAGCGCAAGGTCGTCGCGACGAGCAGTACTTC
V: TRBV10-3; J: TRBJ2-7; D: .; size: .; CDR3: CAAGWGTEQYF; DNA: TGTGCCGCGGGATGGGGGACGGAGCAGTACTTC
V: TRBV9; J: TRBJ1-4; D: TRBD1; size: .; CDR3: CASSPTGGLVTNEKLFF; DNA: TGTGCCAGCAGCCCGACAGGGGGCCTTGTTACTAATGAAAAACTGTTTTTT
V: TRBV27; J: TRBJ2-2; D: .; size: .; CDR3: CASSFGRAIGELFF; DNA: TGTGCCAGCAGTTTCGGCAGGGCGATCGGGGAGCTGTTTTTT
V: TRBV7-2; J: TRBJ1-2; D: .; size: .; CDR3: CASSWDTNYGYTF; DNA: TGTGCCAGCAGCTGGGACACTAACTATGGCTACACCTTC